Listed below are T cell receptor beta chains from one sample, sequenced in a study of CD8+CD57+ T cells in acquired aplastic anemia. TCRdb passed the reads through MiXCR, listing each CDR3 protein once. The sample contains about 110,000 distinct CDR3 sequences, roughly 51% of which appear only once. The source material was sorted CD4+, CD8+, or CD8+CD57+ T cells (not recorded which) from PBMCs. The receptors here all came from a human donor in good health, serving as a control. CDR3s include the opening cysteine and the closing phenylalanine or tryptophan. A D gene is named only where the DNA matches it firmly. Only some rows state a clone size, as once, few, many or a class for expanded clones.

V gene: TRBV19; J gene: TRBJ2-7; CDR3 length: 15; clone size: -; D gene: TRBD2; CDR3 DNA: TGTGCCAGTAGTATCGTAGCGGGAGGTTCCTACGAGCAGTACTTC; CDR3 protein: CASSIVAGGSYEQYF
V gene: TRBV6-1; J gene: TRBJ1-3; CDR3 length: 12; clone size: -; D gene: -; CDR3 DNA: TGTGCCAGCGCGGAGAGCCGGAACACCATATATTTT; CDR3 protein: CASAESRNTIYF
V gene: TRBV9; J gene: TRBJ2-4; CDR3 length: 16; clone size: -; D gene: TRBD2; CDR3 DNA: TGTGCCAGCAGCGACGGGACTAGCGGGGCAGGGAACATTCAGTACTTC; CDR3 protein: CASSDGTSGAGNIQYF
V gene: TRBV20-1; J gene: TRBJ2-7; CDR3 length: 16; clone size: many; D gene: -; CDR3 DNA: TGCAGTGCTAGAGATCGTGGGGGGGGCCGCATTAGCGAGCAGTACTTC; CDR3 protein: CSARDRGGGRISEQYF
V gene: TRBV15; J gene: TRBJ1-4; CDR3 length: 15; clone size: many; D gene: -; CDR3 DNA: TGTGCCACCAGCGTAGCAGAGGCAACTAATGAAAAACTGTTTTTT; CDR3 protein: CATSVAEATNEKLFF
V gene: TRBV20-1; J gene: TRBJ2-7; CDR3 length: 14; clone size: -; D gene: -; CDR3 DNA: TGCAGTGCTATTGAGGGGGGCAGGTTGGGCGAGCAGTACTTT; CDR3 protein: CSAIEGGRLGEQYF
V gene: TRBV2; J gene: TRBJ1-2; CDR3 length: 14; clone size: few; D gene: TRBD1; CDR3 DNA: TGTGCCAGCAGCTCGGGACAGGGGTCAAGTGGCTACACCTTC; CDR3 protein: CASSSGQGSSGYTF
V gene: TRBV5-1; J gene: TRBJ1-2; CDR3 length: 15; clone size: many; D gene: TRBD1; CDR3 DNA: TGCGCCAGCAGCCCGGGACAGGGACCTAACTATGGCTACACCTTC; CDR3 protein: CASSPGQGPNYGYTF
V gene: TRBV29-1; J gene: TRBJ2-5; CDR3 length: 13; clone size: many; D gene: -; CDR3 DNA: TGCAGCGCCAGACCTGGAGTCCAAGAGACCCAGTACTTC; CDR3 protein: CSARPGVQETQYF
V gene: TRBV5-1; J gene: TRBJ1-4; CDR3 length: 16; clone size: -; D gene: -; CDR3 DNA: TGCGCCAGCAGCTTGGATACCGGGTCTACTAATGAAAAACTGTTTTTT; CDR3 protein: CASSLDTGSTNEKLFF
V gene: TRBV29-1; J gene: TRBJ2-7; CDR3 length: 13; clone size: -; D gene: TRBD1; CDR3 DNA: TGCAGCGGTACCGGGACAGGGACCTACGAGCAGTACTTC; CDR3 protein: CSGTGTGTYEQYF
V gene: TRBV6-5; J gene: TRBJ1-6; CDR3 length: 15; clone size: many; D gene: -; CDR3 DNA: TGTGCCAGCAGTTACGGACAAGAGGGTAATTCACCCCTCCACTTT; CDR3 protein: CASSYGQEGNSPLHF
V gene: TRBV6-5; J gene: TRBJ2-6; CDR3 length: 14; clone size: many; D gene: -; CDR3 DNA: TGTGCCAGCTCTAGGACAGACGGGGCCAACGTCCTGACTTTC; CDR3 protein: CASSRTDGANVLTF
V gene: TRBV29-1; J gene: TRBJ1-1; CDR3 length: 12; clone size: -; D gene: -; CDR3 DNA: TGCAGCGTCGTACAGAGGCGGACTGAAGCTTTCTTT; CDR3 protein: CSVVQRRTEAFF
V gene: TRBV2; J gene: TRBJ2-5; CDR3 length: 13; clone size: -; D gene: TRBD1; CDR3 DNA: TGTGCCAGCAATATGGACAGGAAAGAGACCCAGTACTTC; CDR3 protein: CASNMDRKETQYF
V gene: TRBV19; J gene: TRBJ2-1; CDR3 length: 15; clone size: -; D gene: TRBD1; CDR3 DNA: TGTGCCAGTAGGCTAGACAGGGGATCCTACAATGAGCAGTTCTTC; CDR3 protein: CASRLDRGSYNEQFF
V gene: TRBV3-1; J gene: TRBJ2-2; CDR3 length: 15; clone size: -; D gene: -; CDR3 DNA: TGTGCCGGCAGCCAATTGCCGGGGGCGCCCGGGGAGCTGTTTTTT; CDR3 protein: CAGSQLPGAPGELFF
V gene: TRBV29-1; J gene: TRBJ2-1; CDR3 length: 12; clone size: -; D gene: TRBD2; CDR3 DNA: TGCAGCGTTGATGGGGGGGGGAATGAGCAGTTCTTC; CDR3 protein: CSVDGGGNEQFF
V gene: TRBV5-1; J gene: TRBJ2-1; CDR3 length: 13; clone size: -; D gene: TRBD2; CDR3 DNA: TGCGCCAGCAGCCTTAGCGGGGGAAATGAGCAGTTCTTC; CDR3 protein: CASSLSGGNEQFF
V gene: TRBV7-9; J gene: TRBJ1-6; CDR3 length: 15; clone size: once; D gene: -; CDR3 DNA: TGTGCCAGCAGCTTAGGGGCTCGGGGGGGCTCACCCCTCCACTTT; CDR3 protein: CASSLGARGGSPLHF
V gene: TRBV24-1; J gene: TRBJ1-6; CDR3 length: 12; clone size: -; D gene: -; CDR3 DNA: TGTGCCACCGAGACAGTATACTCACCCCTCCACTTT; CDR3 protein: CATETVYSPLHF
V gene: TRBV2; J gene: TRBJ2-3; CDR3 length: 15; clone size: -; D gene: TRBD2; CDR3 DNA: TGTGCCAGCAGCCCGCTAGCGGGGCGCACAGATACGCAGTATTTT; CDR3 protein: CASSPLAGRTDTQYF
V gene: TRBV7-3; J gene: TRBJ1-5; CDR3 length: 16; clone size: many; D gene: -; CDR3 DNA: TGTGCCAGCAGCTCCTCCAACAGAGATAGCAATCAGCCCCAGCATTTT; CDR3 protein: CASSSSNRDSNQPQHF
V gene: TRBV30; J gene: TRBJ1-1; CDR3 length: 13; clone size: -; D gene: -; CDR3 DNA: TGTGCCTGGAGTGTGACACTGAACGCTGAAGCTTTCTTT; CDR3 protein: CAWSVTLNAEAFF
V gene: TRBV3-1; J gene: TRBJ1-5; CDR3 length: 14; clone size: many; D gene: -; CDR3 DNA: TGTGCCAGCAGCCAAGTCCATAGCAATCAGCCCCAGCATTTT; CDR3 protein: CASSQVHSNQPQHF
V gene: TRBV20-1; J gene: TRBJ2-1; CDR3 length: 14; clone size: -; D gene: -; CDR3 DNA: TGCAGTGCTAGAGGGGAACGGGAGAGCGATGAGCAGTTCTTC; CDR3 protein: CSARGERESDEQFF
V gene: TRBV20-1; J gene: TRBJ2-1; CDR3 length: 11; clone size: once; D gene: -; CDR3 DNA: TGCAGTTACTCTGAAGGGGATGAGCAGTTCTTC; CDR3 protein: CSYSEGDEQFF
V gene: TRBV6-1; J gene: TRBJ1-2; CDR3 length: 11; clone size: many; D gene: -; CDR3 DNA: TGTGCCAGCAGACAGGGATATGGCTACACCTTC; CDR3 protein: CASRQGYGYTF
V gene: TRBV7-9; J gene: TRBJ2-7; CDR3 length: 18; clone size: many; D gene: TRBD1; CDR3 DNA: TGTGCCAGCAGCGAAAGGGTTGGGAGACAGGGGGTATGGTACGAGCAGTACTTC; CDR3 protein: CASSERVGRQGVWYEQYF
V gene: TRBV7-6; J gene: TRBJ2-1; CDR3 length: 16; clone size: once; D gene: TRBD2; CDR3 DNA: TGTGCCAGCAGCTTAGGCGGGGGTATATCGAGTGATGAGCAGTTCTTC; CDR3 protein: CASSLGGGISSDEQFF
V gene: TRBV10-3; J gene: TRBJ1-1; CDR3 length: 16; clone size: -; D gene: TRBD1; CDR3 DNA: TGTGCCATCAGTGAGTCGTCGAGACAGGGCTACACTGAAGCTTTCTTT; CDR3 protein: CAISESSRQGYTEAFF
V gene: TRBV20-1; J gene: TRBJ2-7; CDR3 length: 13; clone size: -; D gene: TRBD1; CDR3 DNA: TGCAGTGCCAGTCAGGGGGCCACATACGAGCAGTACTTC; CDR3 protein: CSASQGATYEQYF
V gene: TRBV2; J gene: TRBJ2-7; CDR3 length: 14; clone size: few; D gene: TRBD2; CDR3 DNA: TGTGCCAGCAGGCAGGGACTAGCAACTGACGAGCAGTACTTC; CDR3 protein: CASRQGLATDEQYF
V gene: TRBV9; J gene: TRBJ1-1; CDR3 length: 12; clone size: -; D gene: TRBD1; CDR3 DNA: TGTGCCAGCAGCGGGACAGGGGCTGAAGCTTTCTTT; CDR3 protein: CASSGTGAEAFF
V gene: TRBV19; J gene: TRBJ2-1; CDR3 length: 11; clone size: -; D gene: -; CDR3 DNA: TGTGCCAGTTCTATGAGTGATGAGCAGTTCTTC; CDR3 protein: CASSMSDEQFF
V gene: TRBV5-1; J gene: TRBJ1-1; CDR3 length: 14; clone size: many; D gene: TRBD1; CDR3 DNA: TGCGCCAGCAGCTTCCGACAGGGGAACACTGAAGCTTTCTTT; CDR3 protein: CASSFRQGNTEAFF
V gene: TRBV6-1; J gene: TRBJ1-2; CDR3 length: 14; clone size: many; D gene: TRBD1; CDR3 DNA: TGTGCCAGCAGTCCTGACAGGGGGGACTATGGCTACACCTTC; CDR3 protein: CASSPDRGDYGYTF
V gene: TRBV15; J gene: TRBJ1-5; CDR3 length: 14; clone size: -; D gene: -; CDR3 DNA: TGTGCCACCCTCGCCGGGACCAACAATCAGCCCCAGCATTTT; CDR3 protein: CATLAGTNNQPQHF
V gene: TRBV7-3; J gene: TRBJ1-2; CDR3 length: 13; clone size: -; D gene: -; CDR3 DNA: TGTGCCAGCAGCTTAGCCTCGGTCGGTGGCTACACCTTC; CDR3 protein: CASSLASVGGYTF
V gene: TRBV25-1; J gene: TRBJ1-1; CDR3 length: 14; clone size: -; D gene: -; CDR3 DNA: TGTGCCAGCACGTACGGAGGGGGGAACACTGAAGCTTTCTTT; CDR3 protein: CASTYGGGNTEAFF
V gene: TRBV29-1; J gene: TRBJ2-1; CDR3 length: 12; clone size: -; D gene: -; CDR3 DNA: TGCAGCGTTGCGGGGAGGCCCAATGAGCAGTTCTTC; CDR3 protein: CSVAGRPNEQFF